Below are 2 T cell receptor beta chains sequenced from a single sample in a study of identical twins. TCRdb reprocessed the 5' RACE reads via MiXCR and lists one record per CDR3 protein. The sample has around 340,000 distinct CDR3 sequences, 7% to 9.5% seen once. The sequenced sample was naive T cells sorted from blood. The receptors derive from a woman aged 45-65 years in good health.

This clonotype was detected many times. The rearrangement uses TRBV7-6 and TRBJ1-2; 7 positions match TRBD1. The CDR3 covers 14 residues. Trimming removed 5 bases from V and 4 bases from J; junction bases left unmatched: 7. Germline CDR1 and CDR2: SGHVS and FNYEAQ. The CDR3 loop reads CASSARGGIYGYTF. CDR3 DNA: TGTGCCAGCAGCGCCAGGGGGGGGATCTATGGCTACACCTTC.

This clonotype occurred a few times. The chain links TRBV7-2 to TRBJ2-3, with D possibly called TRBD1 or TRBD2 (5 bases each). The CDR3 length is 16 residues. Trimming took 7 bases from V and 5 from J, leaving 22 bases between them. Germline V gene lookup returns CDR1 SGHTA and CDR2 FQGNSA. The CDR3 loop reads CASTRDLFKGRDTQYF. In DNA, the CDR3 is TGTGCCAGCACCCGGGACCTCTTTAAGGGTCGAGATACGCAGTATTTT. The entire variable domain, with the rest obtained from reference TRBV7-2 and TRBJ2-3, is as follows: GAGVSQSPSNKVTEKGKDVELRCDPISGHTALYWYRQSLGQGLEFLIYFQGNSAPDKSGLPSDRFSAERTGGSVSTLTIQRTQQEDSAVYLCASTRDLFKGRDTQYFGPGTRLTVL.